This T cell receptor (beta chain) stems from a study of blood T cells in healthy people across ages. In the case of this clonotype: What it binds is unknown.

With 4 bases clipped from V and 5 bases from J, the junction kept 11 bases outside the gene matches. Germline lookup yields CDR1 MDHEN and CDR2 SYDVKM. This CDR3 has 16 amino acids. For the second PCR, which ran for about 6 to 12 cycles, a sample-barcoded 5' primer and a J-beta primer mix were used. TCRdb re-analysed the 5' RACE reads in MiXCR, keeping a single row per CDR3 protein. The sample consists of about 1.6 million distinct CDR3 sequences, 34% of them appearing once. Study findings and constraints: Unknown CMV status may confound age-related changes in expanded clones. Strong correlation linked observed beta diversity and percent naive T cells.

The source of this sequence is a woman aged 25-40 years in good health. Input material: blood. The chain employs TRBV28 and TRBJ2-7; TRBD2 matches at 10 bases. Here the CDR3 reads CASSSLRELAGNEQYF. The CDR3 DNA sequence: TGTGCCAGCAGTTCCCTAAGGGAACTAGCGGGAAACGAGCAGTACTTC.